This T cell receptor (beta chain) was sequenced during a study of shared T cell receptors in the human thymus. J gave up 2 bases and V 8 bases, and 14 bases lay outside the gene matches. The CDR3 contains 18 residues. Germline CDR1 is KGHSH and CDR2 is LQKENI. Repertoires were generated with immunoSEQ multiplex PCR, while TCRdb's copy carries only in-frame clones and drops some. This sample has approximately 730,000 clones, with around 85% found just once. In addition, the sample was reused for a study of human thymus T cells.

Sequencing was performed on thymocytes. The rearrangement uses TRBV18 and TRBJ1-5; 11 positions agree with TRBD1. This TCR was sampled from a girl under two years old with a congenital heart defect. CDR3 coding DNA: TGTGCCAGCACCTCTCGGACAGGGGGCTCCAGTCGCAATCAGCCCCAGCATTTT. This gives the protein CASTSRTGGSSRNQPQHF.